This T cell receptor beta chain derives from a study of blood T cell repertoires in COVID-19 (dated by TCRdb to 2018 to 2020). Regarding the complete study: The collaborator samples originated in the United States, Italy and Spain and spanned the acute and convalescent phases of COVID-19. The repertoires were released in a freely available public database intended as a resource for research on the immune response to SARS-CoV-2. The samples were drawn from two sources: the first 160 participants of the ongoing ImmuneRACE study, and over 1,000 subjects contributed by 6 global collaborators. HLA class I and class II types, where available, came from metadata supplied by the sample provider rather than from assay-based typing. Sample metadata almost always included a de-identified subject ID, COVID-19 status, age in years and sex. The prospective study material was composed of cDNA or gDNA derived from T cells, B-cell-depleted T cells, or PBMCs. The dataset comprised deeply sampled blood TCRbeta repertoires from subjects exposed to, actively infected with, or recovered from COVID-19. What the study reported, not specific to this receptor: The amount of clinical and demographic metadata varied by source and participant and was provided uncurated.

The collaborating institutions used their own protocols to collect whole blood in K2EDTA tubes. For TCRbeta analysis, collaborators shipped samples as frozen whole blood, isolated PBMCs, or DNA extracted from either of those sample types. Concerning this clone: The antigen this receptor binds is unknown. No qualities accompany the bases; no much larger clone lies one base away.

TCRbeta CDR3 regions were amplified from genomic DNA by means of the immunoSEQ Assay, a bias-controlled multiplex PCR. Per the authors' processing: The number of nucleated cells in each sample was estimated by amplification of reference gene primers within the assay. Sequence reads were collapsed and filtered to measure the absolute abundance of every unique TCRbeta CDR3 rearrangement. Productive Simpson clonality was computed per sample as the square root of Simpson's diversity index over productive rearrangements. TCRdb carries this immuneACCESS record with in-frame sequences only. Its versions omit some clonotypes, under half of them owing to an unresolved V gene in the studies checked, with the rest unexplained. From that table come the V and J calls and clone size; the DNA was used to work out D and trimming. This sample has roughly 77,000 clones in its table, and roughly 80% of those were observed once. Under 5.5% of the sample goes to the ten largest clones.

CDR1 and CDR2, looked up from the germline V gene (reference sequence), are SEHNR and FQNEAQ. The CDR3 covers 14 residues, taking in both the cysteine and the phenylalanine. Here the CDR3 DNA is all that survives: 42 bases in frame from base 1. The germline V and J ends show losses of 5 bases and 2 bases respectively, and no gene match explains 3 bases of the junction. This receptor was taken from a woman aged 70-85 years with acute or convalescent COVID-19. The chain is assembled from TRBV7-9 and TRBJ2-5; the junction holds 9 bases that match TRBD2. The material sequenced was peripheral blood. CDR3 protein: CASSRLAAQETQYF. The DNA sequence is as follows: TGTGCCAGCAGCAGACTAGCGGCACAAGAGACCCAGTACTTC.